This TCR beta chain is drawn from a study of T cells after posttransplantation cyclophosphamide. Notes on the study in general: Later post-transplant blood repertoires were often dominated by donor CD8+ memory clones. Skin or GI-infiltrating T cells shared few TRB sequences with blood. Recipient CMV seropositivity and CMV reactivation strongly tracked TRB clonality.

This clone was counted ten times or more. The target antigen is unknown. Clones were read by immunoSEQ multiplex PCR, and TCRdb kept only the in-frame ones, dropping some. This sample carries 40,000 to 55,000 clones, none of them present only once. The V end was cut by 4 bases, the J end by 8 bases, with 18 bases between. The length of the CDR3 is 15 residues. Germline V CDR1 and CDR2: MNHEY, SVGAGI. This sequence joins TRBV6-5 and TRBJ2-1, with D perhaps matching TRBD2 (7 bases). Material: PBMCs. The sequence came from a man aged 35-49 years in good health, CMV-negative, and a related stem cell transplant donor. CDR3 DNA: TGTGCCAGCAGTTCCCAAACAGGGAGGGAGGATGAGCAGTTCTTC. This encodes CASSSQTGREDEQFF.